This T cell receptor beta chain stems from a study of metastatic and nonmetastatic thyroid tumors. Broader study findings: Significantly higher TCR beta diversity was reportedly seen in malignant thyroid tumors than benign nodules, in blood and tumor.

Each patient went into thyroid surgery without having received any treatment. As to this clone: Its target is unknown.

CDR1 is SGHAT and CDR2 is FQNNGV in the germline V gene. CDR3 length: 16 amino acids. Losses at the gene ends were 1 base for V and 10 bases for J; bases not matched to a gene: 12. TCRdb re-processed the PCR reads through MiXCR. The table shows some 30,000 clones, with under 40% occurring only once. Material: tumor tissue. The TCR comes from a female donor with papillary thyroid cancer or a benign thyroid nodule (not recorded which). Some clones in this sample may be carry-over from other donors' samples. The chain employs TRBV11-2 and TRBJ2-1; 8 bases align to TRBD2. The CDR3 protein is CASSLVGTREREEQFF. The DNA of the CDR3 is TGTGCCAGCAGCTTAGTTGGGACTAGGGAGCGGGAGGAGCAGTTCTTC. Complete variable domain (other parts from reference TRBV11-2 and TRBJ2-1): EAGVAQSPRYKIIEKRQSVAFWCNPISGHATLYWYQQILGQGPKLLIQFQNNGVVDDSQLPKDRFSAERLKGVDSTLKIQPAKLEDSAVYLCASSLVGTREREEQFFGPGTRLTVL.